This T cell receptor beta chain comes out of a study of T cell responses to AZD1222 COVID-19 vaccine. Study context: Second-dose intervals near 4 or 12 weeks were combined.

Findings and limits, study-wide: Spike-spanning, vaccine-associated CD4 TCRs were dominant at 160-218 and 743-854.

The CDR3 runs to 15 residues. CDR1 and CDR2 (germline): LNHDA, SQIVND (reference sequence). The V end lost 6 bases, the J end lost 4 bases, and 16 bases lay between the germline ends. Points on this clone: Its antigen is not identified.

Assay: immunoSEQ multiplex PCR; the TCRdb copy retains only in-frame clones and omits some. The table records about 130,000 clones, approximately 86% of them present only once. The rearrangement links TRBV19 to TRBJ2-1; D is uncertain. This clonotype was obtained from an adult in good health. The sequencing used peripheral blood, collected on day 0 of AZD1222 vaccination. The DNA of the CDR3 is TGTGCCAGTAGGCCCGACTCTAGGATGTACAATGAGCAGTTCTTC. Its translation is CASRPDSRMYNEQFF.